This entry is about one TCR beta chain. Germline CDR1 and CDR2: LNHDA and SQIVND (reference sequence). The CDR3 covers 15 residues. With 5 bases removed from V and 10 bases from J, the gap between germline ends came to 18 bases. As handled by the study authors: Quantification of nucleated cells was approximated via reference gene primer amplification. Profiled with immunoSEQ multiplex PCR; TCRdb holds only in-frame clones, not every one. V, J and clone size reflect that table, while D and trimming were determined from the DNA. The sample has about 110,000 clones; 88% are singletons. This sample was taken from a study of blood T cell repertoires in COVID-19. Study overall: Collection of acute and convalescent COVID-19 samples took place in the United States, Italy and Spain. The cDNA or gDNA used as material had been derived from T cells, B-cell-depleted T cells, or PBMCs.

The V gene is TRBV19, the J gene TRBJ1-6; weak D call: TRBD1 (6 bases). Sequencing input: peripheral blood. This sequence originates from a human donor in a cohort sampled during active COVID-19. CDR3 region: CASSAFTGFRSPLHF. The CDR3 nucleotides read TGTGCCAGTAGTGCCTTCACAGGGTTTAGGTCACCCCTCCACTTT.